The 16 T cell receptor beta chains below were found in one sample sequenced in a study of cytomegalovirus exposure and HLA in healthy donors. The PCR employed 60 Vbeta primers together with 13 Jbeta primers. TCRdb's copy holds only in-frame clones and misses some; the assay was immunoSEQ multiplex PCR. The sample has tens of thousands of clones; about two thirds are singletons. Sequenced: PBMCs. These receptor sequences come from a woman in her 50s in good health and CMV-seropositive.

The table lists this clone with a few counts. The rearrangement joins TRBV7-9 to TRBJ1-1; TRBD1 matches at 11 bases. Germline V gives CDR1 SEHNR, CDR2 FQNEAQ (reference sequence). This CDR3 region has 18 residues. Trimming at V came to 5 bases and at J to 1 base, leaving 12 bases not matched to a gene. The DNA for the CDR3 is TGTGCCAGCAGCCCGTCTGGGACAGGGGGTATCTGGAACACTGAAGCTTTCTTT. It codes for CASSPSGTGGIWNTEAFF.

This clone has more than one count but fewer than ten. The chain couples TRBV28 to TRBJ1-1, with D possibly matching TRBD1 (6 bases). Germline CDR1 and CDR2: MDHEN and SYDVKM. The CDR3 consists of 13 residues. Trimming shortened V by 6 bases and J by 3 bases, and 11 bases separated the two germline ends. The CDR3 coding sequence is TGTGCCAGCAGCCTATACAGGGACACTGAAGCTTTCTTT. This codes for CASSLYRDTEAFF.

The CDR3 spells CASSEWAAMMNTEAFF. CDR3 coding DNA: TGTGCCAGTAGTGAGTGGGCCGCCATGATGAACACTGAAGCTTTCTTT. The chain links TRBV19 to TRBJ1-1; D not certain. Germline assignment: CDR1 LNHDA and CDR2 SQIVND (reference sequence). Trimming took 5 bases from V and 0 from J, leaving 16 bases between them. The length of the CDR3 is 16 residues.

The chain recombines TRBV27 with TRBJ2-7; TRBD2 is a possible D gene (6 bases). From germline, CDR1 is MNHEY and CDR2 SMNVEV (reference sequence). The CDR3 is 14 amino acids. V shed 4 bases and J shed 2 bases, with 12 bases lying between them. DNA for the CDR3: TGTGCCAGCAGTTACGGCGGGGACCCCTACGAGCAGTACTTC. Residues: CASSYGGDPYEQYF.

In DNA, the CDR3 is TGCAGCGTTGGAGGGACAGGGGCGGCTTTCTTT. It encodes CSVGGTGAAFF. The gene calls are TRBV29-1 and TRBJ1-1, with 10 nucleotides matching TRBD1. Unmatched junction bases numbered 4, after V lost 4 bases and J lost 11 bases. The CDR3 consists of 11 residues. The germline gives CDR1 SQVTM, CDR2 ANQGSEA. Full variable domain (missing parts from reference TRBV29-1 and TRBJ1-1): SAVISQKPSRDICQRGTSLTIQCQVDSQVTMMFWYRQQPGQSLTLIATANQGSEATYESGFVIDKFPISRPNLTFSTLTVSNMSPEDSSIYLCSVGGTGAAFFGQGTRLTVV.

A few counts support this clone. The chain combines TRBV29-1 with TRBJ2-5, with 9 bases fitting TRBD1. Germline V gene lookup returns CDR1 SQVTM and CDR2 ANQGSEA. The V gene end was trimmed by 2 bases and the J gene end by 5 bases; junction bases not matched to a gene: 3. The CDR3 loop spans 13 amino acids. CDR3 bases: TGCAGCGTTGAAACAGGGGGCGGCGAGACCCAGTACTTC. Its protein product is CSVETGGGETQYF.

This clone came up a few times. This chain connects TRBV4-1 to TRBJ1-6, with 9 nucleotides matching TRBD1. Per germline, CDR1 MGHRA and CDR2 YSYEKL. The CDR3 is 15 amino acids. V lost 4 bases, J lost 7 bases, and 5 bases stayed unmatched. CDR3 region: CASSPEGTGNSPLHF. CDR3 in DNA: TGCGCCAGCAGCCCCGAAGGGACAGGGAATTCACCCCTCCACTTT.

The gene calls are TRBV7-8 and TRBJ1-2; TRBD1 aligns across 9 bases. V shed 5 bases and J 6 bases; nucleotides not matched to a gene: 13. CDR1 is SGHVS and CDR2 is FQNEAQ in the germline V gene. This CDR3 has 16 residues. Here the CDR3 DNA reads TGTGCCAGCAGCCCGGGGGGACAGGGACGGGAGAATGGCTACACCTTC. Its translation: CASSPGGQGRENGYTF.

This clone has a handful of counts. The chain is built from TRBV28 and TRBJ1-3, with D possibly being TRBD1 (5 bases). Trimming cost V 6 bases and J 0 bases, with 15 bases left between them. The CDR3 contains 16 residues. Germline V CDR1 and CDR2: MDHEN, SYDVKM. The CDR3 region has the DNA TGTGCCAGCAGACAACTGGCGGGGGTCTCTGGAAACACCATATATTTT. It translates to CASRQLAGVSGNTIYF.

J is TRBJ1-5 and V is TRBV12-5; unclear D gene. The CDR3 has 13 residues. In germline, CDR1 is LGHNT, CDR2 FRNRAP. Trimming removed 8 bases from V and 4 bases from J, with 12 bases in between. The CDR3 loop is CASSTGENQPQHF. CDR3 DNA sequence: TGTGCTAGTTCCACGGGAGAAAATCAGCCCCAGCATTTT. Full variable domain (outside the CDR3, taken from reference TRBV12-5 and TRBJ1-5): DARVTQTPRHKVTEMGQEVTMRCQPILGHNTVFWYRQTMMQGLELLAYFRNRAPLDDSGMPKDRFSAEMPDATLATLKIQPSEPRDSAVYFCASSTGENQPQHFGDGTRLSIL.

The chain links TRBV2 to TRBJ2-7; 10 positions agree with TRBD1. V gave up 5 bases and J gave up 6 bases; unmatched junction bases: 7. This CDR3 contains 14 residues. Germline CDR1 and CDR2: SNHLY and FYNNEI. CDR3 sequence (DNA): TGTGCCAGCAGTCTGGACAGGGGGTTTCTCGAGCAGTACTTC. Protein: CASSLDRGFLEQYF.

This clone was seen only a few times. The V gene is TRBV7-2, the J gene TRBJ1-3, with a possible D match to TRBD1 (6 bases). The germline gives CDR1 SGHTA, CDR2 FQGNSA. The V end lost 5 bases, the J end lost 0 bases, and 14 bases lay between the germline ends. The CDR3 totals 16 residues. In DNA form, the CDR3 reads TGTGCCAGCAGCCCTACACAGGGCCTCTCTGGAAACACCATATATTTT. Its protein is CASSPTQGLSGNTIYF.

The chain uses TRBV6-5 and TRBJ2-5; perhaps D is TRBD1 or TRBD2 (5 bases each). The DNA end is more similar to TRBJ2-7, so the J call may be wrong. Germline lookup yields CDR1 MNHEY and CDR2 SVGAGI. CDR3 length equals 15 residues. This chain's CDR3 is CASSYSGAKDYEQYF. The DNA for the CDR3 is TGTGCCAGCAGTTACTCCGGGGCCAAGGACTACGAGCAGTACTTC.

The chain recombines TRBV19 with TRBJ1-1; 8 positions match TRBD1. V trimming: 3 bases; J trimming: 5 bases; junction bases outside the gene matches: 8. The CDR3 spans 15 residues. In germline, CDR1 is LNHDA, CDR2 SQIVND (reference sequence). In DNA, the CDR3 is TGTGCCAGTAGTATGTTCCAGGGGGCGCATACTGAAGCTTTCTTT. It is translated as CASSMFQGAHTEAFF.

The genes are TRBV6-1 and TRBJ2-2, with no clear D. Germline CDR1 and CDR2: MNHNS and SASEGT. CDR3 size: 15 residues. The V and J ends lost 3 bases and 0 bases respectively, with 8 bases between them. Here the CDR3 reads CASSEWLTNTGELFF. CDR3 DNA: TGTGCCAGCAGTGAGTGGCTGACGAACACCGGGGAGCTGTTTTTT.

The CDR3 sequence: CASSLGTGAYFGYTF. As DNA, the CDR3 is TGTGCCAGCAGTTTAGGGACAGGGGCCTATTTCGGCTACACCTTC. This chain joins TRBV28 and TRBJ1-2, with 10 bases matching TRBD1. The length of the CDR3 is 15 residues. The J segment lost 8 bases and the V segment lost 2 bases, leaving 8 bases of the junction unmatched. The germline CDR1 and CDR2 sequences are MDHEN and SYDVKM.